This T cell receptor beta chain appears in the sequencing data of a study of human T cells and chemical hapten exposure. The wider study: Mostly female, the patients presented with alopecia areata, totalis or universalis. TCR yields per sample varied, mainly owing to small pooled library volume differences. Overall study findings and caveats: While controls formed fewer of them, expanded TCRs formed significantly more large CDR3 similarity clusters.

Germline V gene lookup returns CDR1 KGHDR and CDR2 SFDVKD. The CDR3 sequence is 14 residues long. The V gene end was trimmed by 4 bases and the J gene end by 5 bases; junction bases not matched to a gene: 4. Time point denoted: patch test 1, 2 weeks after DPC sensitization. Treatment meaning: therapeutic diphenylcyclopropenone sensitization with weekly scalp DPC. The starting material, unfractionated whole blood, was used for total RNA extraction. Comments on this clonotype: The antigen is undetermined.

MiXCR, applied by TCRdb to the RACE reads, yields one record per CDR3 protein. The sample holds tens of thousands of distinct CDR3 sequences, around 30% seen once. The input for sequencing was whole blood, taken in connection with sensitization to the hapten diphenylcyclopropenone (DPC). V usage is TRBV24-1 and J usage is TRBJ2-7, with 10 positions matching TRBD1. The sequence was obtained from a man in his forties with alopecia areata. Some clones in this sample may be carry-over from other donors' samples. DNA of the CDR3: TGTGCCACCAGTGAAGGGGACAGGGGCAACGAGCAGTACTTC. Its translation is CATSEGDRGNEQYF.